Following are 3 T cell receptor beta chains from one sample sequenced in a study of OX40 agonist ivuxolimab in advanced cancers. Assay: immunoSEQ multiplex PCR; the TCRdb copy retains only in-frame clones and omits some. The table lists tens of thousands of clones, approximately 94% of them singletons. Material: CD4+ or CD8+ T cells sorted from blood, obtained in a trial of the OX40 agonist ivuxolimab. Receptors originate from an adult with an advanced solid tumor such as melanoma, head and neck, liver or kidney cancer.

This chain uses TRBV5-1 with TRBJ1-1; the match to TRBD1 covers 10 bases. This CDR3 is built from 15 residues. CDR1 is SGHRS, CDR2 YFSETQ, per germline. V lost 3 bases, J lost 4 bases, and 6 bases stayed unmatched. Here the CDR3 DNA reads TGCGCCAGCAGCTACGGACAGGGGGGGACCACTGAAGCTTTCTTT. Residues: CASSYGQGGTTEAFF.

This sequence joins TRBV15 and TRBJ2-5, with 8 positions matching TRBD2. The V gene's germline CDR1 is LNHNV and CDR2 YYDKDF (reference sequence). Trimming removed 5 bases from V and 2 bases from J; junction bases left unmatched: 7. The CDR3 length is 15 residues. As DNA, the CDR3 is TGTGCCACCAGCGTCGGGACTAGAGATCAAGAGACCCAGTACTTC. Encoded protein: CATSVGTRDQETQYF.

J is TRBJ2-7 and V is TRBV5-6; TRBD2 matches at 13 bases. The CDR3 is 15 residues long. The V gene end was trimmed by 5 bases and the J gene end by 0 bases; junction bases not matched to a gene: 2. Germline CDR1 reads SGHDT; CDR2 reads YYEEEE. The CDR3 sequence is CASSRTSGSSYEQYF. The CDR3 DNA reads TGTGCCAGCAGTCGGACTAGCGGGAGCTCCTACGAGCAGTACTTC.